The clone carrying this T cell receptor beta chain came up a few times. The target antigen is unknown. The germline V gene has CDR1 SGHRS and CDR2 YFSETQ. The CDR3 length is 16 residues. V lost 0 bases to trimming and J lost 9 bases; unmatched junction nucleotides: 7. Researchers ran the PCR with 60 Vbeta and 13 Jbeta primers. As processed by the authors: Later, some 75 million unique TCR beta chains were counted in an analysis, and approximately 10 million of them were shared. Only in-frame clones appear in the TCRdb table, and some are missing; sequencing was by immunoSEQ multiplex PCR. V and J calls and clone size follow that table, whereas D and trimming were derived from the DNA. The sample has tens of thousands of clones; roughly 71% are singletons. The sample comes from a study of cytomegalovirus exposure and HLA in healthy donors. Looking at the study overall: Ancestry clustering placed about four fifths of some 400 genotyped donors in the Caucasian-associated cluster.

Study-level points and caveats: A later analysis appeared to link common viral pathogens to several of the most significant clusters. Reports described diagnosis of cytomegalovirus status by the classifier as highly specific and sensitive.

This chain links TRBV5-1 with TRBJ1-6, with 9 nucleotides matching TRBD1. The source material was PBMCs. The origin of this receptor is a middle-aged man in good health and CMV-seropositive. CDR3 sequence reads: CASSLGQGDIGSPLHF. In DNA form, the CDR3 reads TGCGCCAGCAGCTTGGGACAGGGGGATATCGGTTCACCCCTCCACTTT.